The present T cell receptor beta chain was sequenced within a study of CD4 T cell repertoires in COVID-19. The data were produced by immunoSEQ multiplex PCR, yet TCRdb's version contains in-frame clones alone and is incomplete. Of fewer than 25,000 clones listed, about nine tenths were seen once; the top ten hold over 0.45%. These memory T cells were uncultured and sequenced directly after ex vivo isolation. Germline CDR1 SGHVS, CDR2 FQNEAQ. The CDR3 contains 15 residues. Unmatched junction bases numbered 5, after V lost 5 bases and J lost 6 bases. J is TRBJ2-2 and V is TRBV7-8, with 11 bases fitting TRBD1. This clonotype was sampled from a human donor who had COVID-19. Sample: central memory CD4+ T cells from blood, taken before the COVID-19 pandemic. CDR3 sequence (DNA): TGTGCCAGCAGCCCGGGACAGGGGGGTTCCGGGGAGCTGTTTTTT. This translates into CASSPGQGGSGELFF.